This T cell receptor (beta chain) was documented in a study of blood T cell repertoires in COVID-19. Across the study: Samples representing acute and convalescent COVID-19 were sourced from the United States, Italy and Spain. Nucleic acid was either cDNA or gDNA, and it came from T cells, B-cell-depleted T cells, or PBMCs.

CDR1 and CDR2 from the germline V gene are SEHNR and FQNEAQ (reference sequence). The CDR3 is made up of 14 amino acids. V lost 5 bases and J lost 1, with 11 bases in between. Per the original data handling: By means of reference gene primer amplification, nucleated cell counts were estimated. The repertoire was sequenced with immunoSEQ multiplex PCR; TCRdb's copy has only in-frame clones and lacks some. V and J calls plus clone size are reproduced from that table; the DNA served to infer D and trimming. The sample lists about 160,000 clones; 85% were seen once. The TCR originated in a woman in her fifties or sixties with COVID-19, enrolled during active disease. The V gene is TRBV7-9, the J gene TRBJ1-1; D is uncertain. Sample: peripheral blood. The CDR3 spells CASSPMTENTEAFF. Here the CDR3 DNA reads TGTGCCAGCAGCCCGATGACTGAGAACACTGAAGCTTTCTTT.